The clone carrying this TCR beta chain occurred many times. This specimen comes from a study of T cells in Graves' hyperthyroidism and ophthalmopathy. Study information: Staff took peripheral blood when the initial diagnosis was made, before any treatment began.

There were TCR beta CDR3 regions amplified from RNA transcripts. Initially, a first-round RT-PCR of the TCR CDR3 employed the HTBI primer set. Each CDR3 protein gets one entry after TCRdb re-called the multiplex PCR reads with MiXCR. The sample gives hundreds of thousands of distinct CDR3 sequences, around 13% of which show up once; more than 8.5% is in the top ten. The origin of this receptor is a woman aged 18-35 years with Graves' hyperthyroidism. Sequenced material: blood.

The CDR3 is CSARTSGRLGQYF. Here the CDR3 DNA reads TGCAGTGCTAGGACTAGCGGGAGGTTGGGGCAGTACTTC. The V gene is TRBV20-1, the J gene TRBJ2-7, with 13 bases fitting TRBD2. J was trimmed by 9 bases and V by 3 bases; bases with no gene match: 5. The CDR3 totals 13 residues. Germline V gives CDR1 DFQATT, CDR2 SNEGSKA (reference sequence).